This T cell receptor beta chain was profiled in a study of T-cell memory formation after mild COVID-19. The CDR3 is 14 amino acids. Germline CDR1 is GTSNPN and CDR2 is SVGIG (reference sequence). V gave up 2 bases and J gave up 5 bases; unmatched junction bases: 8. TCRdb itself ran the 5' RACE reads through MiXCR, one entry per CDR3 protein. The sample carries a few hundred thousand distinct CDR3 sequences, approximately 29% recorded once. The TCR comes from an adult woman who had mild COVID-19 (a few samples of this study predate the infection). Cell type and time point are not known. The sequenced material came from PBMCs or a T cell subset sorted from them (not recorded which). J is TRBJ2-5 and V is TRBV30, with 7 bases matching TRBD2. Here the CDR3 reads CAWSLGGYGETQYF. As DNA, the CDR3 is TGTGCCTGGAGTCTCGGGGGGTATGGGGAGACCCAGTACTTC.